This entry describes one T cell receptor (beta chain). The sample originates from a study of blood T cell repertoires in COVID-19. On the study more broadly: The origin of the acute and convalescent COVID-19 samples was the United States, Italy and Spain. T cells, B-cell-depleted T cells, or PBMCs supplied cDNA or gDNA.

The CDR3 is made up of 18 amino acids. The V end lost 0 bases, the J end lost 15 bases, and 30 bases lay between the germline ends. Germline assignment: CDR1 SGHVS and CDR2 FQNEAQ. In the original workflow: Amplification with reference gene primers provided the estimates of nucleated cell counts. The method was immunoSEQ multiplex PCR; TCRdb's version includes in-frame clones alone and lacks a portion of them. V, J and clone size were drawn from that table, and D and trimming were deduced from the DNA. The data show about 260,000 clones, 85% to 90% seen once. The sequencing input was peripheral blood. This chain links TRBV7-8 with TRBJ1-5, with TRBD1 as a possible D gene (6 bases). The sequence was collected from a woman between 40 and 50 years old who had recovered from COVID-19. CDR3 nucleotide sequence: TGTGCCAGCAGCTTAGCGCCCCCCGGCGGGGGGCGCCGGGGAATGAGGCATTTT. Translation gives CASSLAPPGGGRRGMRHF.